The clone carrying this TCR beta chain was detected only a few times. Its antigen is not identified. Trimming took 8 bases from V and 6 from J, leaving 17 bases between them. The V gene's germline CDR1 is SNHLY and CDR2 FYNNEI. This CDR3 region has 14 residues. These data originate in a study of response to subunit inactivated influenza vaccine. TCRdb re-analysed the RT-PCR reads in MiXCR, keeping a single row per CDR3 protein. This table has around 540,000 distinct CDR3 sequences, about 12% appearing once. Study-wide findings and caveats: Authors proposed each seasonal influenza vaccination draws in few new T cells.

The gene calls are TRBV2 and TRBJ2-1; D is undetermined. This sequence originates from a man over 45 who received an inactivated influenza vaccine. Sequenced here: PBMCs from blood, sampled on the day of vaccination. The CDR3 region is CASRGLDFRNEQFF. The CDR3 nucleotides read TGTGCCAGCCGAGGTTTAGACTTCCGCAATGAGCAGTTCTTC.